Shown below are 15 T cell receptor beta chains from a single sample sequenced in a study of shared clonotypes between healthy human individuals. Clones were sequenced by immunoSEQ multiplex PCR, and TCRdb holds only the in-frame ones, with some missing. The profile shows over a million clones, 95% to 97% of them singletons. Sequencing was performed on naive CD4+ T cells sorted from blood. Subset here: CD45RA+ positively selected. The receptors shown here come from a man in his thirties or forties in good health.

V usage is TRBV5-8 and J usage is TRBJ2-5; D gene unclear. V dropped 2 bases and J dropped 0 bases, with 8 bases sitting between them. Germline V gene data show CDR1 as SGHTS and CDR2 as YDEGEE. The length of the CDR3 is 14 residues. CDR3 loop: CASSLGEDQETQYF. The CDR3 region has the DNA TGTGCCAGCAGCTTAGGAGAGGACCAAGAGACCCAGTACTTC.

V is TRBV5-4 and J is TRBJ2-4; D is possibly TRBD1 or TRBD2 (5 bases each). This CDR3 comprises 15 residues. Trimming left V 4 bases short and J 1 base short, with 12 bases between. Germline CDR1 and CDR2: SGHNT and YYREEE (reference sequence). The CDR3 loop reads CASSQKEGAKNIQYF. The CDR3 bases are TGTGCCAGCAGCCAGAAAGAGGGGGCCAAAAACATTCAGTACTTC.

The chain couples TRBV11-2 to TRBJ2-7, with 15 bases aligning to TRBD2. Germline V gives CDR1 SGHAT, CDR2 FQNNGV. V dropped 5 bases and J dropped 5; count of bases not matched to a gene: 4. The CDR3 has 15 residues. CDR3 in DNA: TGTGCCAGCAGCCGAGGGACTAGCGGGAGGCACGAGCAGTACTTC. This codes for CASSRGTSGRHEQYF.

This chain connects TRBV9 to TRBJ1-2; 9 nucleotides agree with TRBD1. This CDR3 spans 16 amino acids. V was clipped by 7 bases and J by 5 bases; unmatched bases: 15. Germline V gene lookup returns CDR1 SGDLS and CDR2 YYNGEE. This CDR3 reads CASGRGTGTVAYGYTF. CDR3 nucleotide sequence: TGTGCCAGCGGACGGGGGACAGGGACAGTGGCGTATGGCTACACCTTC.

This clone was observed a single time. The chain couples TRBV21-1 to TRBJ1-5; no DNA check was done on the table's D call, TRBD1. TRBV21-1 represents a pseudogene. The CDR3 length is 11 residues. CDR3 coding DNA: TGTGCCAGCAGCAAACCCGTACAGGAACTTTTT. Its translation is CASSKPVQELF.

The chain employs TRBV25-1 and TRBJ2-5; D remains ambiguous. V was cut by 3 bases and J by 5 bases, with 13 bases left in between. The CDR3 is 14 amino acids. The germline V gene encodes CDR1 MGHDK and CDR2 SYGVNS. The CDR3 DNA reads as TGTGCCAGCAGTGACAGCAAGACGTGGGAGACCCAGTACTTC. Residues: CASSDSKTWETQYF.

The chain combines TRBV19 with TRBJ2-1, with D unresolved. Trimming removed 4 bases at V and 9 bases at J, with 10 bases between. The CDR3 covers 12 residues. From germline, CDR1 is LNHDA and CDR2 SQIVND (reference sequence). The CDR3 nucleotides read TGTGCCAGTAGTAGGGATCGGGTTGAGCAGTTCTTC. It specifies CASSRDRVEQFF.

V is TRBV5-1 and J is TRBJ2-1; possible D gene TRBD2, 6 bases. The CDR3 extends over 16 amino acids. V was clipped by 1 base and J by 4 bases, with 15 bases between them. Germline V gives CDR1 SGHRS, CDR2 YFSETQ. The CDR3 here is CASSLIAGSGYNEQFF. The CDR3 nucleotides read TGCGCCAGCAGCTTGATTGCCGGGAGTGGGTACAATGAGCAGTTCTTC.

The chain carries TRBV6-9 and TRBJ2-5; possible D gene TRBD2, 5 bases. V was pared by 3 bases and J by 3 bases, with 17 bases between. Germline lookup yields CDR1 MNHGY and CDR2 SVAAGI. CDR3 length: 16 residues. The CDR3 loop reads CASSYYALSGEETQYF. The CDR3 DNA reads TGTGCCAGCAGTTACTACGCTTTGTCCGGGGAAGAGACCCAGTACTTC.

The rearrangement uses TRBV19 and TRBJ1-5, with 7 bases fitting TRBD1. Per the germline V gene, CDR1 is LNHDA and CDR2 is SQIVND (reference sequence). V gave up 6 bases and J gave up 7 bases; unmatched junction bases: 12. The CDR3 spans 15 residues. The chain's CDR3 is CASRQTGSVRQPQHF. In DNA form, the CDR3 reads TGTGCCAGTAGGCAGACAGGGTCGGTTCGCCAGCCCCAGCATTTT.

The V gene is TRBV5-5, the J gene TRBJ2-1, with 7 bases lining up with TRBD2. The CDR3 length is 16 residues. Germline CDR1 reads SGHKS; CDR2 reads YYEKEE (reference sequence). J was trimmed by 1 base and V by 1 base; bases with no gene match: 5. For the CDR3, the DNA is TGTGCCAGCAGCTTGCGAGCGGGGATATCCTACAATGAGCAGTTCTTC. It is translated as CASSLRAGISYNEQFF. Together with reference TRBV5-5 and TRBJ2-1, the CDR3 gives the full variable domain: DAGVTQSPTHLIKTRGQQVTLRCSPISGHKSVSWYQQVLGQGPQFIFQYYEKEERGRGNFPDRFSARQFPNYSSELNVNALLLGDSALYLCASSLRAGISYNEQFFGPGTRLTVL.

The chain joins TRBV6-5 to TRBJ2-5; D might be TRBD1 (5 bases). This CDR3 has 15 amino acids. Per germline, CDR1 MNHEY and CDR2 SVGAGI. V gave up 6 bases and J gave up 2 bases, with 16 bases separating them. The CDR3: CASSLFVDIQETQYF. CDR3 DNA sequence: TGTGCCAGCAGCCTCTTTGTGGACATACAAGAGACCCAGTACTTC.

This chain links TRBV7-3 with TRBJ2-3; D may correspond to TRBD1 or TRBD2 (6 bases each). V was pared by 8 bases and J by 1 base, with 10 bases between. This CDR3 has 13 amino acids. The germline CDR1 and CDR2 sequences are SGHTA and FQGTGA. This CDR3 is CASAGQGTDTQYF. The CDR3 DNA sequence: TGTGCCAGCGCGGGACAAGGCACAGATACGCAGTATTTT.

The chain joins TRBV2 to TRBJ2-1, with TRBD2 as a possible D gene (6 bases). Germline V gives CDR1 SNHLY, CDR2 FYNNEI. The V and J ends lost 7 bases and 8 bases respectively, with 27 bases between them. The CDR3 is 17 residues long. Here the CDR3 reads CASTYGLRAGILYEQFF. CDR3 DNA: TGTGCCAGCACTTATGGACTTAGGGCGGGAATTTTATATGAGCAGTTCTTC.

V is TRBV5-6 and J is TRBJ2-7; D remains unclear. CDR3 length: 12 residues. Germline values: CDR1 SGHDT, CDR2 YYEEEE. Trimming left V 6 bases short and J 0 bases short, with 7 bases between. The CDR3 DNA is TGTGCCAGCACCTCGAGCTCCTACGAGCAGTACTTC. Its protein is CASTSSSYEQYF.